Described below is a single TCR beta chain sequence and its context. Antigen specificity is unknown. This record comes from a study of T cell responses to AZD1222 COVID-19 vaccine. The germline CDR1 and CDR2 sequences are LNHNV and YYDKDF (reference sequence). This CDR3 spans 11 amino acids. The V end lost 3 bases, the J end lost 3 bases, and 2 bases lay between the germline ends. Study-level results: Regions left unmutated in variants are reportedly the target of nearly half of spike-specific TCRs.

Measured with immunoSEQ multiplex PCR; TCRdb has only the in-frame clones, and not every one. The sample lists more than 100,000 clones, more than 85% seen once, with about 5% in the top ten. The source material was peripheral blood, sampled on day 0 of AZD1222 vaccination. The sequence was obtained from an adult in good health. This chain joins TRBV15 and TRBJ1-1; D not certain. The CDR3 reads CATSSYTEAFF. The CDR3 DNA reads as TGTGCCACCAGCAGCTACACTGAAGCTTTCTTT.